The 16 T cell receptor beta chains listed next were all sequenced from one sample in a study of CD8 T cells in Susac syndrome. cDNA came from roughly 0.53 to 1 ug RNA primed by random hexamers. Each CDR3 protein is one row after TCRdb ran MiXCR on the immunoSEQ multiplex PCR reads. In the table there are roughly 200,000 distinct CDR3 sequences, nearly 97% of which are singletons. The source material was CD4+ T cells from PBMCs. The receptors here all came from a human donor with multiple sclerosis.

This clonotype was picked up one time. This chain connects TRBV9 to TRBJ2-2; 8 bases map to TRBD1. The ends lost 0 bases at V and 7 bases at J; junction bases unmatched: 8. CDR3 size: 16 residues. CDR1 is SGDLS, CDR2 YYNGEE, per germline. CDR3 region: CASSVGWGQAGGELFF. The CDR3 bases are TGTGCCAGCAGCGTAGGATGGGGACAGGCGGGCGGGGAGCTGTTTTTT.

The chain combines TRBV30 with TRBJ1-2, with D tentatively TRBD1 (6 bases). CDR3 length: 17 residues. CDR1 and CDR2 (germline): GTSNPN, SVGIG (reference sequence). V dropped 4 bases and J dropped 1 base, with 22 bases sitting between them. CDR3 sequence: CAWKAWGPGGHNYGYTF. CDR3 nucleotides: TGTGCCTGGAAAGCGTGGGGGCCCGGCGGCCATAACTATGGCTACACCTTC.

This rearrangement joins TRBV3-1 to TRBJ2-3; perhaps TRBD2 as D (6 bases). From germline, CDR1 is LGHDT and CDR2 YNNKEL (reference sequence). The CDR3 is 16 residues long. Trimming removed 5 bases at V and 2 bases at J, with 17 bases between. CDR3 coding DNA: TGTGCCAGCAGCTCCCACCGGGGGACTCTCACAGATACGCAGTATTTT. Encoded protein: CASSSHRGTLTDTQYF.

This rearrangement joins TRBV30 to TRBJ2-7, with no clear D. Germline lookup yields CDR1 GTSNPN and CDR2 SVGIG (reference sequence). The length of the CDR3 is 12 residues. V lost 5 bases and J lost 1, with 9 bases in between. The CDR3 region has the DNA TGTGCCTGGTCGCATCCGTCCTACGAGCAGTACTTC. It encodes CAWSHPSYEQYF.

The chain has TRBV30 and TRBJ2-1; D remains ambiguous. The CDR3 is 10 residues long. Trimming cost V 8 bases and J 6 bases, with 8 bases left between them. Per germline, CDR1 GTSNPN and CDR2 SVGIG (reference sequence). CDR3 bases: TGTGCCGCCATAAGCAATGAGCAGTTCTTC. This sequence encodes CAAISNEQFF.

The genes are TRBV7-8 and TRBJ2-7, with D tentatively TRBD1 or TRBD2 (5 bases each). CDR1 is SGHVS, CDR2 FQNEAQ, per germline. Trimming took 3 bases from V and 1 from J, leaving 13 bases between them. The CDR3 is 15 residues long. The CDR3 loop is CASSLRAGISYEQYF. The CDR3 region has the DNA TGTGCCAGCAGCTTGAGGGCAGGGATTTCCTACGAGCAGTACTTC.

Only a few counts were recorded for this clonotype. The DNA for the CDR3 is TGTGCCAGCAGTTACGGGGTAACAAGTTCAAATTCACCCCTCCACTTT. This sequence encodes CASSYGVTSSNSPLHF. The chain couples TRBV6-5 to TRBJ1-6; D ambiguous. CDR1 and CDR2 from the germline V gene are MNHEY and SVGAGI. The CDR3 sequence is 16 residues long. V was pared by 2 bases and J by 7 bases, with 15 bases between.

The V call is TRBV20-1, the J call TRBJ2-1; 8 bases map to TRBD2. From germline, CDR1 is DFQATT and CDR2 SNEGSKA (reference sequence). V lost 6 bases, J lost 3 bases, and 10 bases stayed unmatched. This CDR3 has 15 amino acids. CDR3 region: CSAVVGSGNYNEQFF. The CDR3, as DNA: TGCAGTGCCGTCGTTGGTAGCGGGAACTACAATGAGCAGTTCTTC.

The CDR3 DNA is TGTGCCAGCGTACCACTGAACCGGGACGGAACGATGAATTCACCCCTCCACTTT. Translating it yields CASVPLNRDGTMNSPLHF. The chain links TRBV27 to TRBJ1-6; D perhaps matches TRBD1 (5 bases). V lost 8 bases, J lost 7 bases, and 27 bases lay in between. This CDR3 is built from 18 residues. The V gene's germline CDR1 is MNHEY and CDR2 SMNVEV (reference sequence).

This chain links TRBV20-1 with TRBJ1-6; D call uncertain. Looked up from germline, CDR1 is DFQATT and CDR2 is SNEGSKA (reference sequence). The length of the CDR3 is 13 residues. V dropped 6 bases and J dropped 7 bases, with 13 bases sitting between them. CDR3 amino acids: CSAPPSTNSPLHF. The CDR3 region has the DNA TGCAGTGCCCCCCCGTCTACCAATTCACCCCTCCACTTT.

The V and J genes are TRBV6-2 or TRBV6-3 and TRBJ2-6; perhaps TRBD1 as D (6 bases). Per germline, CDR1 MNHEY and CDR2 SVGEGT. Trimming took off 4 bases at V and 0 bases at J, with 10 bases between the two ends. This CDR3 is 16 amino acids long. The CDR3 sequence is CASSSYRVSGANVLTF. The CDR3, as DNA: TGTGCCAGCAGTTCCTACAGGGTCTCTGGGGCCAACGTCCTGACTTTC.

The gene calls are TRBV14 and TRBJ1-2, with D possibly matching TRBD1 (6 bases). The V gene's germline CDR1 is SGHDN and CDR2 FVKESK. This CDR3 is 17 amino acids long. V dropped 0 bases and J dropped 2 bases, with 16 bases sitting between them. In nucleotides, the CDR3 is TGTGCCAGCAGCCAAGATAAGAGGACAGCATCCAACTATGGCTACACCTTC. Protein product: CASSQDKRTASNYGYTF.

The V gene is TRBV21-1, the J gene TRBJ2-1; the D call of TRBD2 is as the table states it, not checked on the DNA. TRBV21-1 is recorded as a pseudogene. There are 18 residues in the CDR3. The CDR3 DNA is TGTGCCAGCAGACTATGCAGAGGACTAGCGGGGGGCGGCAATGAGCAGTTCTTC. This sequence encodes CASRLCRGLAGGGNEQFF.

The gene calls are TRBV13 and TRBJ1-1; D unclear. CDR1 is PRHDT and CDR2 is FYEKMQ in the germline V gene (reference sequence). With 2 bases removed from V and 0 bases from J, the gap between germline ends came to 13 bases. CDR3 size: 16 residues. DNA of the CDR3: TGTGCCAGCAGCTTAATGGGGATTCGCATGAACACTGAAGCTTTCTTT. It is translated as CASSLMGIRMNTEAFF.

The V call is TRBV12-3 or TRBV12-4, the J call TRBJ2-7; 7 bases fit TRBD1. The CDR3 consists of 13 residues. Losses at the gene ends were 4 bases for V and 2 bases for J; bases not matched to a gene: 2. The CDR3 DNA follows: TGTGCCAGCAGTTGGGACAGAGCCTACGAGCAGTACTTC. Residues: CASSWDRAYEQYF.

This CDR3 is CAWTIDRANTEAFF. DNA of the CDR3: TGTGCCTGGACGATTGACAGGGCGAACACTGAAGCTTTCTTT. The V call is TRBV30, the J call TRBJ1-1; 7 nucleotides align to TRBD1. Germline V CDR1 and CDR2: GTSNPN, SVGIG (reference sequence). This CDR3 is built from 14 residues. J was trimmed by 1 base and V by 4 bases; bases with no gene match: 6.